This T cell receptor beta chain originates from a study of vaccination and CD4 T cells after COVID-19. Across the study: The stimulating agents, overlapping spike peptides, came from SARS-CoV-2, HCoV-NL63, HCoV-OC43 and HCoV-229E.

Study conclusions and caveats: Spike mono-reactivity held for 304 of 307 vaccine-specific clones in convalescent patients.

Trimming cost V 5 bases and J 1 base; bases outside gene matches: 4. Germline V lookup: CDR1 GTSNPN, CDR2 SVGIG (reference sequence). This CDR3 region has 14 residues. An Oncomine TCR Beta short-read assay was used to sequence the DNA from cultured CD4+ T cells. TCRdb reprocessed the PCR reads with MiXCR, giving one entry per CDR3 protein. The data show 17,000 or so distinct CDR3 sequences, about 61% seen once. Stated treatment: roughly 10-day PBMC culture with coronavirus spike peptide pools or control peptides (ViraFEST assay). Once cultured less than 11 days, CD4+ T cells underwent isolation by negative selection. A remark on this clonotype: What it binds is not known.

The V call is TRBV30, the J call TRBJ1-5; the match to TRBD1 covers 8 bases. The sample was CD4+ T cells from blood, cultured in vitro. This clonotype was sampled from a human donor who had recovered from COVID-19. In DNA form, the CDR3 reads TGTGCCTGGGACAGGGGTTTGAGCAATCAGCCCCAGCATTTT. It yields the protein CAWDRGLSNQPQHF.